The present T cell receptor beta chain was sequenced within a study of blood T cell repertoires in COVID-19. Study summary: Sources were T cells, B-cell-depleted T cells, or PBMCs; the material itself was cDNA or gDNA.

Repertoires were generated with immunoSEQ multiplex PCR, while TCRdb's copy carries only in-frame clones and drops some. The sample has about 31,000 clones, 80% to 90% seen once. CDR3 length equals 14 residues. Germline CDR1 is MNHNS and CDR2 is SASEGT. V dropped 3 bases and J dropped 2 bases, with 11 bases sitting between them. This TCR came from a human donor with active COVID-19. The donor label of this sample is uncertain. The sequencing input was peripheral blood. V usage is TRBV6-1 and J usage is TRBJ2-7, with D possibly matching TRBD1 (6 bases). The DNA for the CDR3 is TGTGCCAGCAGTGATCTTGGGGGCCCCTACGAGCAGTACTTC. Its translation: CASSDLGGPYEQYF.